This T cell receptor beta chain was captured in a study of cytomegalovirus exposure and HLA in healthy donors. Overall study results and limits: A previous analysis found most TCR beta V segments productive roughly 87% or roughly 30% of the time.

On this clone: As yet, its antigen is unknown.

The CDR3 runs to 13 residues. The ends were cut back, 5 bases at V and 4 bases at J, with 14 bases in the middle. Germline CDR1 SQVTM, CDR2 ANQGSEA. The PCR employed 60 Vbeta primers together with 13 Jbeta primers. Libraries were prepared by immunoSEQ multiplex PCR; TCRdb keeps only in-frame clonotypes and omits some of them. This repertoire shows almost 95,000 clones, 69% found once; its top ten account for around 2.5%. The receptor comes from a man in his forties or fifties in good health and CMV-seronegative. This chain uses TRBV29-1 with TRBJ1-1, with D tentatively TRBD1 (6 bases). The specimen was PBMCs. The CDR3 is CSVLRYRVTEAFF. The CDR3 DNA reads as TGCAGCGTTCTGAGGTACAGGGTCACTGAAGCTTTCTTT.